These 11 T cell receptor beta chains came from one sample sequenced in a study of T cells in Graves' hyperthyroidism and ophthalmopathy (dated by TCRdb to between 2019 and 2020). Preparation of the library involved multiplex PCR. TCRdb records Illumina HiSeq 2000 as the sequencer. Amplification of TCR beta CDR3 regions was carried out from RNA transcripts. The first round of RT-PCR for the TCR CDR3 was performed with the HTBI primer set and the Qiagen OneStep RT-PCR kit. TCRdb reanalyzed the raw reads on its own, using fastp at Q25 for trimming and MiXCR for clone calling, and kept in-frame beta chains. Entries that share a CDR3 protein sequence are merged under the most common genes and DNA. The sample table shows about 700,000 distinct CDR3 sequences, and 45% are seen once. The top ten clonotypes cover approximately 6.8% of the sample. The sample was peripheral blood or thyroid tissue (not recorded which). The source of these receptors is an adult man with Graves' disease, either hyperthyroidism or ophthalmopathy (not recorded which).

This rearrangement joins TRBV7-6 to TRBJ1-4; 8 positions match TRBD1. After removal of 0 bases from V and 4 bases from J, the junction contained 4 bases not matched to a gene. The CDR3 loop spans 16 amino acids. The germline CDR1 and CDR2 sequences are SGHVS and FNYEAQ. CDR3 amino acids: CASSLAGTGGNEKLFF. The DNA for the CDR3 is TGTGCCAGCAGCTTAGCGGGGACAGGTGGTAATGAAAAACTGTTTTTT. Full variable domain (remainder filled in from reference TRBV7-6 and TRBJ1-4): GAGVSQSPRYKVTKRGQDVALRCDPISGHVSLYWYRQALGQGPEFLTYFNYEAQQDKSGLPNDRFSAERPEGSISTLTIQRTEQRDSAMYRCASSLAGTGGNEKLFFGSGTQLSVL.

This clonotype was counted only a few times. The V and J genes are TRBV7-6 and TRBJ1-2; D might be TRBD1 (5 bases). CDR3 length: 15 amino acids. The germline V gene has CDR1 SGHVS and CDR2 FNYEAQ. V lost 3 bases to trimming and J lost 4 bases, with 15 bases between them. In DNA form, the CDR3 reads TGTGCCAGCAGCTTCGGGCAGGGAGAAGGCTATGGCTACACCTTC. It encodes CASSFGQGEGYGYTF. Together with reference TRBV7-6 and TRBJ1-2, the CDR3 gives the full variable domain: GAGVSQSPRYKVTKRGQDVALRCDPISGHVSLYWYRQALGQGPEFLTYFNYEAQQDKSGLPNDRFSAERPEGSISTLTIQRTEQRDSAMYRCASSFGQGEGYGYTFGSGTRLTVV.

This clonotype was observed at least ten times. The chain links TRBV7-2 to TRBJ1-4; D not resolved. CDR1 and CDR2 from the germline V gene are SGHTA and FQGNSA. V lost 3 bases, J lost 8 bases, and 10 bases lay in between. CDR3 size: 13 residues. CDR3 amino acids: CASSFSMDEKLFF. CDR3 bases: TGTGCCAGCAGCTTTAGCATGGACGAAAAACTGTTTTTT. Variable domain in full (rest from reference TRBV7-2 and TRBJ1-4): GAGVSQSPSNKVTEKGKDVELRCDPISGHTALYWYRQSLGQGLEFLIYFQGNSAPDKSGLPSDRFSAERTGGSVSTLTIQRTQQEDSAVYLCASSFSMDEKLFFGSGTQLSVL.

The sample holds many counts of this clonotype. This chain uses TRBV7-9 with TRBJ2-7; D not resolved. This CDR3 is built from 15 residues. V was clipped by 2 bases and J by 0 bases, with 11 bases between them. Germline values: CDR1 SEHNR, CDR2 FQNEAQ (reference sequence). CDR3 loop: CASSLTGLYSYEQYF. In nucleotides, the CDR3 is TGTGCCAGCAGCTTAACTGGGCTTTACTCCTACGAGCAGTACTTC.

The table lists this clonotype with many counts. The genes are TRBV2 and TRBJ2-7, with D possibly being TRBD1 (7 bases). V dropped 3 bases and J dropped 0 bases, with 12 bases sitting between them. The CDR3 has 15 residues. Germline CDR1 is SNHLY and CDR2 is FYNNEI. The CDR3 DNA is TGTGCCAGCAGTGATGGCAGGGGGGTCTCCTACGAGCAGTACTTC. This translates into CASSDGRGVSYEQYF.

Details on this clonotype: A much larger clone lies one base from this, so it may be a read error. The conserved phenylalanine or tryptophan is not found at the CDR3 terminus, so this likely reflects a read error. This chain joins TRBV11-2 and TRBJ1-6; 7 bases map to TRBD1. Looked up from germline, CDR1 is SGHAT and CDR2 is FQNNGV. This CDR3 is 15 amino acids long. With 5 bases clipped from V and 6 bases from J, the junction kept 7 bases outside the gene matches. As DNA, the CDR3 is TGTGCCAGCAGCCCGACAGGGCTGGCTAATTCACCCCTCCACCTT. It codes for CASSPTGLANSPLHL.

Remarks on this clonotype: This may stem from a read error, because a much larger clone lies one nucleotide away. The genes are TRBV2 and TRBJ1-1; 7 bases fit TRBD1. The length of the CDR3 is 15 residues. Germline V gene lookup returns CDR1 SNHLY and CDR2 FYNNEI. With V trimmed by 10 bases and J by 1 base, 12 bases remained unmatched. The CDR3 DNA reads as TGTGCCAACAGGGGCCAAGACCTGGGGAACACTGAAGCTTTCTTT. It codes for CANRGQDLGNTEAFF.

This rearrangement joins TRBV7-8 to TRBJ1-1, with no clear D. CDR3 length: 14 residues. V was pared by 6 bases and J by 3 bases, with 14 bases between. Germline CDR1 reads SGHVS; CDR2 reads FQNEAQ. The CDR3 sequence is CASSWSDPDTEAFF. Written as DNA, the CDR3 is TGTGCCAGCAGTTGGTCCGACCCTGACACTGAAGCTTTCTTT.

V is TRBV19 and J is TRBJ1-1; TRBD1 might be the D (6 bases). Germline lookup yields CDR1 LNHDA and CDR2 SQIVND (reference sequence). The CDR3 extends over 15 amino acids. Between the trimmed V and J ends, which lost 4 bases and 3 bases, there was a span of 15 bases. The CDR3 nucleotides are TGTGCCAGTAGTAATCGGGGGGGCAGAGACACTGAAGCTTTCTTT. It is translated as CASSNRGGRDTEAFF.

There are many counts of this clonotype. The V gene is TRBV12-3 or TRBV12-4, the J gene TRBJ1-3; D gene ambiguous. Trimming pared 3 bases from V and 0 bases from J, leaving 6 bases between. The CDR3 covers 14 residues. The CDR3 DNA follows: TGTGCCAGCAGTTTTGCCACCTCTGGAAACACCATATATTTT. Its translation: CASSFATSGNTIYF.

In the case of this clonotype: A clone one base away is much larger, so this may be a read error. The V and J genes are TRBV15 and TRBJ1-2; 10 positions match TRBD1. Trimming removed 3 bases from V and 5 bases from J; junction bases left unmatched: 9. Germline CDR1 reads LNHNV; CDR2 reads YYDKDF (reference sequence). This CDR3 comprises 16 residues. CDR3 in DNA: TGTGCCACCAGCAGTCACCGGGACAGGGGTCGGTATGGCTACACCTTC. This sequence encodes CATSSHRDRGRYGYTF.